The TCR beta chain under discussion was sequenced for a study of shared T cell receptors in the human thymus. Libraries were prepared by immunoSEQ multiplex PCR; TCRdb keeps only in-frame clonotypes and omits some of them. This table holds hundreds of thousands of clones, roughly 74% found once. The germline gives CDR1 SGHTA, CDR2 FQGNSA. The CDR3 has 13 residues. The V gene lost 2 bases and the J gene lost 4 bases, with 9 bases spanning the gap. This same sample was also part of a study on human thymus T cells. This second study says: Those donating were healthy Finnish infants in corrective surgery for congenital heart defects. Thymic resections from corrective heart surgery supplied the tissue. There appeared to be biased usage of V and J genes in thymic and blood repertoires. Unrelated individuals were reported by related research to share highly overlapping thymic repertoires.

The rearrangement links TRBV7-2 to TRBJ2-7; the D gene is possibly TRBD2 (6 bases). The specimen sequenced was thymocytes. This clonotype was obtained from a boy under two years old with a congenital heart defect. This CDR3 is CASSLTGRYEQYF. CDR3 in DNA: TGTGCCAGCAGCTTAACGGGGAGGTACGAGCAGTACTTC. The entire variable domain, with the rest obtained from reference TRBV7-2 and TRBJ2-7, is as follows: GAGVSQSPSNKVTEKGKDVELRCDPISGHTALYWYRQSLGQGLEFLIYFQGNSAPDKSGLPSDRFSAERTGGSVSTLTIQRTQQEDSAVYLCASSLTGRYEQYFGPGTRLTVT.